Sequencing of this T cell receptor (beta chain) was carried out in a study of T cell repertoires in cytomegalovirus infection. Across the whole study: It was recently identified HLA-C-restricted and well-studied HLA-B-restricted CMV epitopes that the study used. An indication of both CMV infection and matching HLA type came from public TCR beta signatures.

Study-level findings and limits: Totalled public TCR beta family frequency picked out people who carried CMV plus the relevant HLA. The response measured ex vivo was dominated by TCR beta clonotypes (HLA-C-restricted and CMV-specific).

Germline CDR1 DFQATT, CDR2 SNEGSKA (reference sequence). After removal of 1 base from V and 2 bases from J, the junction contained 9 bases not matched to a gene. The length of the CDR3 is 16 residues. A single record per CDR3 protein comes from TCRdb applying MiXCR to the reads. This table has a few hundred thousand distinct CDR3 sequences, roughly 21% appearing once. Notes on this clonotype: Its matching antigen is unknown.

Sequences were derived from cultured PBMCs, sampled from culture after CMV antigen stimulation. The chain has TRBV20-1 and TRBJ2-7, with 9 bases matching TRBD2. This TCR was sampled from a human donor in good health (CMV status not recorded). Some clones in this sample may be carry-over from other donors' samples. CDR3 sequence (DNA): TGCAGTGCTAGAGTAATTCTAGCGGGACCCCCCTACGAGCAGTACTTC. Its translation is CSARVILAGPPYEQYF.